These 23 T cell receptor beta chains were all obtained from the same sample, sequenced in a study of OX40 agonist ivuxolimab in advanced cancers. The method was immunoSEQ multiplex PCR; TCRdb's version includes in-frame clones alone and lacks a portion of them. The sample contains 50,000 to 70,000 clones, 86% of which appear only once. This specimen consisted of CD4+ or CD8+ T cells sorted from blood, obtained in a trial of the OX40 agonist ivuxolimab. Every receptor here comes from an adult with an advanced solid tumor such as melanoma, head and neck, liver or kidney cancer.

This clone was recorded only once. At one end, the junction sequence differs from germline, possibly due to a read error. The identical CDR3 is also encoded by other nucleotide sequences in the sample. CDR3 DNA: TGCGCCAGCAGTCTCCTTCTACCGGGACAGGGCAGCTATGGCTACACCTTC. Translated: CASSLLLPGQGSYGYTF. J is TRBJ1-2 and V is TRBV27; 9 bases match TRBD1. This CDR3 has 17 residues. Germline V CDR1 and CDR2: MNHEY, SMNVEV (reference sequence).

This sequence joins TRBV14 and TRBJ2-5; D remains unclear. V was clipped by 2 bases and J by 4 bases, with 8 bases between them. The CDR3 is made up of 13 amino acids. Germline CDR1 and CDR2: SGHDN and FVKESK. The CDR3 DNA sequence: TGTGCCAGCAGCCAATGGACCGGAGAGACCCAGTACTTC. Its translation: CASSQWTGETQYF.

This chain joins TRBV7-9 and TRBJ1-1; possibly TRBD1 for D (6 bases). This CDR3 is 15 amino acids long. Trimming cost V 5 bases and J 1 base, with 14 bases left between them. CDR1 is SEHNR, CDR2 FQNEAQ, per germline (reference sequence). The CDR3 region is CASSPQQGKNTEAFF. The CDR3 DNA sequence: TGTGCCAGCAGCCCACAACAGGGTAAGAACACTGAAGCTTTCTTT.

This chain joins TRBV7-3 and TRBJ1-1; no clear D gene. Germline lookup yields CDR1 SGHTA and CDR2 FQGTGA. V was trimmed by 3 bases and J by 8 bases, leaving 10 bases between them. The CDR3 contains 12 residues. CDR3 protein: CASSLGGKEAFF. For the CDR3, the DNA is TGTGCCAGCAGCTTGGGCGGGAAAGAAGCTTTCTTT.

In its sample, this clone was seen once. The genes are TRBV6-1 and TRBJ1-2, with 8 bases lining up with TRBD1. Germline V gene data show CDR1 as MNHNS and CDR2 as SASEGT. V shed 8 bases and J 8 bases; nucleotides not matched to a gene: 10. The CDR3 covers 13 residues. In nucleotides, the CDR3 is TGTGCCAGCGAGGCCAGGGGGCTGAACGGCTACACCTTC. Amino acids: CASEARGLNGYTF.

The CDR3 region has the DNA TGTGCCAGCAGTGGCGGCTACACTGAAGCTTTCTTT. Protein: CASSGGYTEAFF. The V gene is TRBV5-6, the J gene TRBJ1-1; D is undetermined. V was clipped by 5 bases and J by 3 bases, with 8 bases between them. From germline, CDR1 is SGHDT and CDR2 YYEEEE. The CDR3 has 12 residues.

V gene TRBV6-5 combines with J gene TRBJ2-7, with 7 positions matching TRBD1. The V gene's germline CDR1 is MNHEY and CDR2 SVGAGI. The junction had 10 bases not matched to a gene; V was cut back by 6 bases and J by 5 bases. This CDR3 region has 14 residues. CDR3 protein: CASRSATGSDEQYF. In DNA, the CDR3 is TGTGCCAGCAGGTCGGCGACAGGGTCGGACGAGCAGTACTTC.

The genes are TRBV6-5 and TRBJ2-1, with D uncertain. Germline CDR1 and CDR2: MNHEY and SVGAGI. Trimming left V 10 bases short and J 0 bases short, with 10 bases between. This CDR3 is 13 amino acids long. CDR3 sequence reads: CATVSSSYNEQFF. The CDR3, as DNA: TGTGCCACCGTCTCCAGCTCCTACAATGAGCAGTTCTTC.

This chain joins TRBV29-1 and TRBJ2-3; TRBD2 might be the D (5 bases). Germline-derived CDR1 and CDR2 are SQVTM and ANQGSEA. Trimming took 3 bases from V and 9 from J, leaving 7 bases between them. The CDR3 covers 10 residues. CDR3 in DNA: TGCAGCGTTGAGGAGGACACGCAGTATTTT. This gives the protein CSVEEDTQYF.

The chain employs TRBV13 and TRBJ1-3; D possibly corresponds to TRBD1 (5 bases). The CDR3 extends over 16 amino acids. V gave up 0 bases and J gave up 0 bases, with 9 bases separating them. CDR1 is PRHDT, CDR2 FYEKMQ, per germline (reference sequence). CDR3 nucleotide sequence: TGTGCCAGCAGCTTAGGCCCGACAGACTCTGGAAACACCATATATTTT. This translates into CASSLGPTDSGNTIYF.

This clone was seen a single time. The J gene is TRBJ2-7, the V gene TRBV6-5; 7 nucleotides match TRBD2. There are 15 residues in the CDR3. Trimming removed 3 bases from V and 6 bases from J; junction bases left unmatched: 11. CDR1 and CDR2 (germline): MNHEY, SVGAGI. The CDR3 DNA reads TGTGCCAGCAGTTATAAGCCTAGTGGGGGGGGCGAGCAGTACTTC. It specifies CASSYKPSGGGEQYF.

The CDR3 is CATSIRQGIFYGYTF. DNA for the CDR3: TGTGCCACCAGCATAAGACAGGGAATCTTCTATGGCTACACCTTC. The chain carries TRBV15 and TRBJ1-2, with TRBD1 matching over 7 bases. Germline-derived CDR1 and CDR2 are LNHNV and YYDKDF (reference sequence). This CDR3 spans 15 amino acids. Trimming at V came to 4 bases and at J to 4 bases, leaving 9 bases not matched to a gene.

The J gene is TRBJ1-2, the V gene TRBV11-2; unclear D gene. The CDR3 extends over 13 amino acids. Trimming took off 0 bases at V and 4 bases at J, with 6 bases between the two ends. Germline CDR1 reads SGHAT; CDR2 reads FQNNGV. The CDR3 nucleotides are TGTGCCAGCAGCTTAGAGTACCCCTATGGCTACACCTTC. Its protein product is CASSLEYPYGYTF.

V gene TRBV28 combines with J gene TRBJ1-4; the D is unclear. The germline V gene has CDR1 MDHEN and CDR2 SYDVKM. CDR3 length equals 15 residues. V lost 1 base, J lost 0 bases, and 6 bases lay in between. This chain's CDR3 is CASSLLAATNEKLFF. In DNA form, the CDR3 reads TGTGCCAGCAGTTTATTAGCTGCAACTAATGAAAAACTGTTTTTT.

The chain couples TRBV7-3 to TRBJ2-2; 8 bases agree with TRBD1. CDR1 and CDR2 from the germline V gene are SGHTA and FQGTGA. V gave up 5 bases and J gave up 0 bases; unmatched junction bases: 11. The CDR3 covers 18 residues. CDR3: CASSAGTGRPSNTGELFF. CDR3 coding DNA: TGTGCCAGCAGCGCGGGGACAGGCAGACCCTCGAACACCGGGGAGCTGTTTTTT.

The chain recombines TRBV28 with TRBJ2-6; no reliable D call. The CDR3 length is 15 residues. The germline V and J ends were trimmed by 6 bases and 1 base, with 10 bases remaining between them. CDR1 and CDR2 from the germline V gene are MDHEN and SYDVKM. The CDR3 loop reads CASRHDISGANVLTF. The DNA of the CDR3 is TGTGCCAGCAGGCATGACATTTCTGGGGCCAACGTCCTGACTTTC.

The chain uses TRBV5-6 and TRBJ1-5; possibly TRBD1 for D (5 bases). Germline assignment: CDR1 SGHDT and CDR2 YYEEEE. Between the trimmed V and J ends, which lost 1 base and 0 bases, there was a span of 14 bases. The CDR3 runs 17 residues. CDR3 DNA sequence: TGTGCCAGCAGCTTGTGGGGCGGCACCGTTAGCAATCAGCCCCAGCATTTT. Translation gives CASSLWGGTVSNQPQHF.

This CDR3 is CASSQYNEQFF. DNA for the CDR3: TGCGCCAGCAGCCAATACAATGAGCAGTTCTTC. This chain links TRBV4-3 with TRBJ2-1; D call uncertain. Germline V gene lookup returns CDR1 LGHNA and CDR2 YSLEER. The V and J ends lost 2 bases and 4 bases respectively, with 0 bases between them. The CDR3 runs 11 residues.

The chain links TRBV7-9 to TRBJ1-2; the D is unclear. The CDR3 length is 12 residues. V was trimmed by 1 base and J by 2 bases, leaving 2 bases between them. Germline CDR1 and CDR2: SEHNR and FQNEAQ (reference sequence). This CDR3 reads CASSLENYGYTF. The CDR3 DNA sequence: TGTGCCAGCAGCTTAGAAAACTATGGCTACACCTTC.

This chain links TRBV7-9 with TRBJ1-4; D is ambiguous. The CDR3 is 15 amino acids. Germline CDR1 is SEHNR and CDR2 is FQNEAQ (reference sequence). Trimming left V 5 bases short and J 8 bases short, with 18 bases between. Here the CDR3 reads CASSAKGGFDEKLFF. CDR3 in DNA: TGTGCCAGCAGCGCTAAAGGAGGCTTTGACGAAAAACTGTTTTTT.

The chain uses TRBV6-5 and TRBJ2-5; 9 bases are a match to TRBD1. This CDR3 has 15 residues. Trimming took 4 bases from V and 4 from J; bases not matched to a gene: 7. The V gene's germline CDR1 is MNHEY and CDR2 SVGAGI. Here the CDR3 DNA reads TGTGCCAGCAGTTTAAGGACAGGGGCCGGAGAGACCCAGTACTTC. This translates into CASSLRTGAGETQYF.

The V call is TRBV9, the J call TRBJ1-5; D is undetermined. The CDR3 covers 13 residues. V lost 2 bases and J lost 0, with 3 bases in between. Germline lookup yields CDR1 SGDLS and CDR2 YYNGEE. The CDR3 sequence: CASSVYSNQPQHF. CDR3 coding DNA: TGTGCCAGCAGCGTTTATAGCAATCAGCCCCAGCATTTT.

The rearrangement uses TRBV2 and TRBJ2-2; D is undetermined. V lost 3 bases to trimming and J lost 2 bases, with 10 bases between them. This CDR3 has 15 amino acids. Germline CDR1 SNHLY, CDR2 FYNNEI. The CDR3 spells CASSDILTNTGELFF. DNA of the CDR3: TGTGCCAGCAGTGACATCCTGACTAACACCGGGGAGCTGTTTTTT.